This T cell receptor (beta chain) was retrieved from a study of technical replicates of blood from a handful of donors. Sequencing was performed with immunoSEQ multiplex PCR; in TCRdb, only in-frame clones are kept and a portion is missing. Of 70,000 to 80,000 clones listed, roughly 90% are singletons. The germline V gene has CDR1 MNHEY and CDR2 SVGAGI. V dropped 5 bases and J dropped 8 bases, with 18 bases sitting between them. CDR3 length: 15 amino acids. What was sequenced was T cells isolated from PBMCs. The J gene is TRBJ1-4, the V gene TRBV6-5, with a possible D match to TRBD1 (6 bases). This TCR was sampled from a human donor in good health. CDR3 in DNA: TGTGCCAGCAGTCCCTCCGGCGGGGGGGGCGAAAAACTGTTTTTT. Protein: CASSPSGGGGEKLFF.